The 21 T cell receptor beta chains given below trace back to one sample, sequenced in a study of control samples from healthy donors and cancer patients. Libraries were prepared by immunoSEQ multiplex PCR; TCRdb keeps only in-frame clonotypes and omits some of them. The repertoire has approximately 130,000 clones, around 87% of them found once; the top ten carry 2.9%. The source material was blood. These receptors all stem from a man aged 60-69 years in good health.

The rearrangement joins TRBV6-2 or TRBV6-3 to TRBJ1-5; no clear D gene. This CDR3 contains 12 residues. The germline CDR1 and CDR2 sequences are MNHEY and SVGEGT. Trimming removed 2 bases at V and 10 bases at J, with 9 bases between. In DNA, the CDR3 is TGTGCCAGCAGTTACGGGCCGGGACCCCAGCATTTT. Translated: CASSYGPGPQHF.

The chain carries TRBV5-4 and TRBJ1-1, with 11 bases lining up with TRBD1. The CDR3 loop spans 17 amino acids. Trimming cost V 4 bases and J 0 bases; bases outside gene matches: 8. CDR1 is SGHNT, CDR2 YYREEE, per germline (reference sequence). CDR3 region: CASSQDRGLGLNTEAFF. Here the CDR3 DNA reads TGTGCCAGCAGCCAGGACAGGGGGCTTGGATTGAACACTGAAGCTTTCTTT. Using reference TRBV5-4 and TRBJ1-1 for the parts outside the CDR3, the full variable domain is ETGVTQSPTHLIKTRGQQVTLRCSSQSGHNTVSWYQQALGQGPQFIFQYYREEENGRGNFPPRFSGLQFPNYSSELNVNALELDDSALYLCASSQDRGLGLNTEAFFGQGTRLTVV.

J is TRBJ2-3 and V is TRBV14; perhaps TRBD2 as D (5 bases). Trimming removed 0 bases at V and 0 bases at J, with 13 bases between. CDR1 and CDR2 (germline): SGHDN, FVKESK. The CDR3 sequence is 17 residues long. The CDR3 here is CASSQEEDLRSTDTQYF. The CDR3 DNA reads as TGTGCCAGCAGCCAAGAAGAGGACTTGAGGAGCACAGATACGCAGTATTTT.

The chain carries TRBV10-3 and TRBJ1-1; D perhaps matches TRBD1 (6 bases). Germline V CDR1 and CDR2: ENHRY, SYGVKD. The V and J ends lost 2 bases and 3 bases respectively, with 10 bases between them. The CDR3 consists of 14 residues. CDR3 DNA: TGTGCCATCAGTGAGCGACAGGCGGACACTGAAGCTTTCTTT. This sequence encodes CAISERQADTEAFF.

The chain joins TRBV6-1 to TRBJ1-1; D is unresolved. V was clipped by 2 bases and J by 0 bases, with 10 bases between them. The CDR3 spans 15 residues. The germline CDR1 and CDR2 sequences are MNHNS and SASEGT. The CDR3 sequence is CASSEFGLMNTEAFF. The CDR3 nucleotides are TGTGCCAGCAGTGAATTCGGCCTCATGAACACTGAAGCTTTCTTT.

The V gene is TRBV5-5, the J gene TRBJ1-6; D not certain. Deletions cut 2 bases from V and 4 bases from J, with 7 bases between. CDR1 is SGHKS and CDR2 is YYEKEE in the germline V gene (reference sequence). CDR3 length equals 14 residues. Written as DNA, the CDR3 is TGTGCCAGCAGCTTAAGGGAGTATAATTCACCCCTCCACTTT. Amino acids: CASSLREYNSPLHF.

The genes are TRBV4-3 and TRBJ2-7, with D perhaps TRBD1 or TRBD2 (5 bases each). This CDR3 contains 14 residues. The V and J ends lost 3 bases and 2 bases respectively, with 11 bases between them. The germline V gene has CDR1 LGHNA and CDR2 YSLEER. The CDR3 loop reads CASSQGTDPYEQYF. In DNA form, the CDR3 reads TGCGCCAGCAGCCAGGGGACGGATCCCTACGAGCAGTACTTC.

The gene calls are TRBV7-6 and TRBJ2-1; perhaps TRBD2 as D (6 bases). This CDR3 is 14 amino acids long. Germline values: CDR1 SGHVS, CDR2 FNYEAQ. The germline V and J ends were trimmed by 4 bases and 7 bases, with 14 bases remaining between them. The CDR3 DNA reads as TGTGCCAGCAGCTCCACGAGGGGAGGAAATGAGCAGTTCTTC. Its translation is CASSSTRGGNEQFF.

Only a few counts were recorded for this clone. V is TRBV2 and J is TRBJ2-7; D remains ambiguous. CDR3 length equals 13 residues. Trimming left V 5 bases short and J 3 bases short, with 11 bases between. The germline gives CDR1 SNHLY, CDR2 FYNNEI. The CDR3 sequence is CASSRWIYYEQYF. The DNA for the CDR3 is TGTGCCAGCAGTCGATGGATTTACTACGAGCAGTACTTC.

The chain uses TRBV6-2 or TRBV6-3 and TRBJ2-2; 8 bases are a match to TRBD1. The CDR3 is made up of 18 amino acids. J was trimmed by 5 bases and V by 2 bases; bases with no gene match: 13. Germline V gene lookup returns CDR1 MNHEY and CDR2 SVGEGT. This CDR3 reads CASSYGEDRATPTGELFF. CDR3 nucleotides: TGTGCCAGCAGTTACGGGGAGGACAGGGCCACTCCAACCGGGGAGCTGTTTTTT.

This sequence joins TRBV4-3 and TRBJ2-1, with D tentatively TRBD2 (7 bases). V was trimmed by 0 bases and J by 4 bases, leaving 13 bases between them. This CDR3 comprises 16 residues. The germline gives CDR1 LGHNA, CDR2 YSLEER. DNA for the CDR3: TGCGCCAGCAGCCAAGATCCAGCGGGACATTACAATGAGCAGTTCTTC. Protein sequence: CASSQDPAGHYNEQFF.

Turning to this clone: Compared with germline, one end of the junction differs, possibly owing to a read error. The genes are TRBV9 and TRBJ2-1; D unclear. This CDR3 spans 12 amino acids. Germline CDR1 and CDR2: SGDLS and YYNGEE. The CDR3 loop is CASSVSSNEQFF. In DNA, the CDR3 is TGTGCCAGCAGCGTATCCTCCAATGAGCAGTTCTTC.

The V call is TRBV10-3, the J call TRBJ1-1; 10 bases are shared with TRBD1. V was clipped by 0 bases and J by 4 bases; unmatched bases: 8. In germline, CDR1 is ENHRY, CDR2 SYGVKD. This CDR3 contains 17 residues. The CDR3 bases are TGTGCCATCAGTGAGTCTACCCCCAGGACAGGGGGCACTGAAGCTTTCTTT. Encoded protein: CAISESTPRTGGTEAFF.

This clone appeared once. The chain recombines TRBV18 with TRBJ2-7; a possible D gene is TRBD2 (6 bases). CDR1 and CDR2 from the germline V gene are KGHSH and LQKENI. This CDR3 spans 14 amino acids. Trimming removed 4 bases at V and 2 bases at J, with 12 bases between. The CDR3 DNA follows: TGTGCCAGCTCACGGGAGGCAAGTACCTACGAGCAGTACTTC. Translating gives CASSREASTYEQYF.

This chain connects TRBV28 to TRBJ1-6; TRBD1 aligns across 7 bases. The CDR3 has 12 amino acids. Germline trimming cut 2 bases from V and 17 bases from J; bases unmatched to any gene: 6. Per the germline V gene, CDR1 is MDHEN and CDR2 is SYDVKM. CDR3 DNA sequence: TGTGCCAGCAGTTTACCCGACAGGGCCTTCCACTTT. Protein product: CASSLPDRAFHF.

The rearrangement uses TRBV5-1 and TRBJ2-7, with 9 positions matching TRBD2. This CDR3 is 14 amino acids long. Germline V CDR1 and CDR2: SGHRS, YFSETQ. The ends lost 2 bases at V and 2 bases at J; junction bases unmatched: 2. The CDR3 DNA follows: TGCGCCAGCAGCTTTAGCGGGAGAGCCTACGAGCAGTACTTC. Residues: CASSFSGRAYEQYF.

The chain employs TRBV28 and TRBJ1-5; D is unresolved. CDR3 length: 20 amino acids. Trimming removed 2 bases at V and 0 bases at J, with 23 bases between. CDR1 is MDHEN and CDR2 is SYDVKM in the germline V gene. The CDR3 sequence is CASSLKSVRAFTYSNQPQHF. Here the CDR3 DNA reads TGTGCCAGCAGTTTAAAGTCCGTGAGGGCTTTCACTTATAGCAATCAGCCCCAGCATTTT.

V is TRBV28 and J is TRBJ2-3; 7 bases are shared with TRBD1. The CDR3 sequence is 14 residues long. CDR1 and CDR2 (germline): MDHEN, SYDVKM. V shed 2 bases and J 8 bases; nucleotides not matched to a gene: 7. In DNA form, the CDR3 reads TGTGCCAGCAGTTTACAACAGGGGTTCGGTACGCAGTATTTT. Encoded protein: CASSLQQGFGTQYF.

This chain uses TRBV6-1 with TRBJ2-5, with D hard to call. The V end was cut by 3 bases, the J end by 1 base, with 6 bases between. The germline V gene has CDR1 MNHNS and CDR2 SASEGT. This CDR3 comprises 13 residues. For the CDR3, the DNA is TGTGCCAGCAGTGATACCCTCCAAGAGACCCAGTACTTC. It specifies CASSDTLQETQYF.

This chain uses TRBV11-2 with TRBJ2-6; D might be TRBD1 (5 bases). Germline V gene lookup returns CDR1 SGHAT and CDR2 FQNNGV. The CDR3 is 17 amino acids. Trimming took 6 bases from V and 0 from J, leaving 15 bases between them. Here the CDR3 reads CASRKQVTSSGANVLTF. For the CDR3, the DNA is TGTGCCAGCAGAAAACAGGTCACAAGCTCTGGGGCCAACGTCCTGACTTTC.

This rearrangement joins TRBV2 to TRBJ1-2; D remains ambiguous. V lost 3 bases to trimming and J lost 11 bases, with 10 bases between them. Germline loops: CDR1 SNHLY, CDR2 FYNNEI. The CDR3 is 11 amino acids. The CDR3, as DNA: TGTGCCAGCAGTGACGGGCTGGGTTACACCTTC. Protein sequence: CASSDGLGYTF.